This entry is about one TCR beta chain. The antigen remains undetermined. Generated by immunoSEQ multiplex PCR, the TCRdb table keeps only in-frame clones and is missing some. Of 7,500 to 10,000 clones in the sample, about 75% were seen once. This sample is drawn from a study of vaccination effects on CD4 cells after COVID-19. Whole-study context: A median of 72 days separated the second dose and sampling. Study results and limitations: Limitations: small convalescent group and missing early post-infection timepoints.

The CDR3 contains 15 residues. CDR1 is LGHDT, CDR2 YNNKEL, per germline (reference sequence). V trimming: 1 base; J trimming: 0 bases; junction bases outside the gene matches: 3. Culture lasted around eleven days before CD4+ T cell isolation. The cohort was immunized with two doses of either the BNT162b2 or mRNA-1273 vaccine. Recipients of the vaccine had no prior SARS-CoV-2 infection and negative nucleocapsid antibodies. Half the medium was swapped for IL-2 medium on days 3 and 7. The sample in question was CD4+ T cells from PBMCs cultured without peptide, obtained after COVID-19 vaccination. The chain recombines TRBV3-1 (or the pseudogene TRBV3-2) with TRBJ2-7, with 7 bases aligning to TRBD2. This clonotype was obtained from a human donor who received a COVID-19 vaccine. The CDR3 here is CASSQGRGSSYEQYF. In DNA form, the CDR3 reads TGTGCCAGCAGCCAAGGGCGGGGGAGCTCCTACGAGCAGTACTTC.